A selection of T cell receptor beta chains follows, all from one sample in a study of T cells after yellow fever vaccination. TCRdb processed the 5' RACE reads anew with MiXCR; each CDR3 protein has one entry. Found here are a few hundred thousand distinct CDR3 sequences, roughly a sixth of them singletons; the top ten hold roughly a sixth. The sequencing here drew on PBMCs, taken before the yellow fever booster vaccination. The origin of the receptors is a man younger than 35 who received the YFV17D yellow fever vaccine. The CDR3 runs from the conserved cysteine through the conserved F or W. The order of the fields is CDR3 protein, CDR3 DNA, D gene, V gene, J gene, clone size. D genes are given only for firm matches. Clone size is given for some rows only: seen once, a few or many times, or a class if the clone is expanded.

CASRRQGTNEKLFF	TGTGCCAGCAGGAGACAGGGGACTAATGAAAAACTGTTTTTT	TRBD1	TRBV6-7	TRBJ1-4	.
CASSLEGLLEQFF	TGTGCCAGCAGCTTGGAGGGACTACTCGAGCAGTTCTTC	TRBD2	TRBV7-6	TRBJ2-1	.
CASSPSSTSSDTQYF	TGTGCCAGCAGTCCTAGTAGCACCTCCTCGGATACGCAGTATTTT	.	TRBV12-3/TRBV12-4	TRBJ2-3	.
CASSQDPPGTGGSIYGYTF	TGTGCCAGCAGCCAAGACCCCCCCGGGACAGGGGGCTCTATCTATGGCTACACCTTC	TRBD1	TRBV4-2	TRBJ1-2	.
CASSLSADGTGDSPLHF	TGCGCCAGCAGCCTCTCGGCGGACGGGACAGGAGATTCACCCCTCCACTTT	TRBD1	TRBV4-3	TRBJ1-6	.
CASSSLSAGVTGELFF	TGTGCCAGCAGCTCCCTGAGTGCGGGGGTGACCGGGGAGCTGTTTTTT	TRBD2	TRBV7-9	TRBJ2-2	.
CASSRMNVDQPQHF	TGTGCCAGCAGCCGAATGAACGTAGATCAGCCCCAGCATTTT	.	TRBV12-3/TRBV12-4	TRBJ1-5	few
CASPRGTGHADTEAFF	TGTGCCAGCCCCCGGGGGACGGGTCATGCGGACACTGAAGCTTTCTTT	.	TRBV6-2/TRBV6-3	TRBJ1-1	many
CASSLVGGTSHTQYF	TGTGCCAGCAGCTTAGTCGGGGGTACCTCGCATACGCAGTATTTT	.	TRBV7-2	TRBJ2-3	few
CASSPRHGYSGANVLTF	TGTGCCAGCAGTCCAAGGCACGGTTACTCTGGGGCCAACGTCCTGACTTTC	.	TRBV11-2	TRBJ2-6	.
CASSSRDGYLNQPQHF	TGTGCCAGCAGTTCCCGGGACGGCTACCTTAATCAGCCCCAGCATTTT	.	TRBV27	TRBJ1-5	.
CATSVRSTGELFF	TGTGCCACCAGTGTGAGGAGCACCGGGGAGCTGTTTTTT	.	TRBV24-1	TRBJ2-2	few
CASTWELAGHNEQFF	TGTGCCAGCACCTGGGAACTAGCGGGTCACAATGAGCAGTTCTTC	TRBD2	TRBV2	TRBJ2-1	few
CASSLVRREPQHF	TGTGCCAGCAGCTTAGTCCGGCGGGAGCCCCAGCATTTT	.	TRBV7-2	TRBJ1-5	many
CASSLWAGVLYEQYF	TGTGCCAGCAGCTTATGGGCGGGGGTCCTCTACGAGCAGTACTTC	TRBD2	TRBV7-2	TRBJ2-7	few
CASSLSSGSQHF	TGTGCCAGCAGCTTATCTTCGGGTTCTCAGCATTTT	.	TRBV13	TRBJ1-5	.
CASSLGWGSSGNTIYF	TGCGCCAGCAGCTTGGGATGGGGCAGCTCTGGAAACACCATATATTTT	.	TRBV5-1	TRBJ1-3	.
CASSYLPGANYEQYF	TGTGCCAGCAGTTATCTTCCAGGGGCGAACTACGAGCAGTACTTC	.	TRBV6-2/TRBV6-3	TRBJ2-7	.
CAISQGLSGNTIYF	TGTGCCATCAGCCAGGGCCTCTCTGGAAACACCATATATTTT	.	TRBV10-3	TRBJ1-3	.
CASSWTGGTNNEQFF	TGTGCCAGCAGTTGGACAGGGGGTACCAACAATGAGCAGTTCTTC	TRBD1	TRBV7-9	TRBJ2-1	many
CSAPAKRASTDTQYF	TGCAGTGCCCCCGCGAAGCGGGCTAGCACAGATACGCAGTATTTT	.	TRBV20-1	TRBJ2-3	few
CASSPPMEGYSGNTIYF	TGTGCCAGCAGCCCCCCCATGGAGGGGTACTCTGGAAACACCATATATTTT	.	TRBV7-9	TRBJ1-3	.
CASSRPGQGWLDTQYF	TGTGCCAGCAGCCGACCGGGACAGGGGTGGTTAGATACGCAGTATTTT	TRBD1	TRBV27	TRBJ2-3	few
CASSLAASQAYNEQFF	TGCGCCAGCAGCTTGGCCGCTAGCCAGGCTTACAATGAGCAGTTCTTC	.	TRBV5-1	TRBJ2-1	.
CASRPGTGDGYTF	TGTGCCAGCAGGCCCGGGACAGGGGATGGCTACACCTTC	TRBD1	TRBV6-5	TRBJ1-2	few
CASSLAGGTEQFF	TGTGCCAGCAGTCTAGCGGGGGGAACTGAGCAGTTCTTC	TRBD2	TRBV27	TRBJ2-1	few
CASRGARGQDYGYTF	TGTGCCAGCAGAGGGGCTAGGGGGCAAGACTATGGCTACACCTTC	TRBD1	TRBV2	TRBJ1-2	.
CASRPGTGVHEQYF	TGTGCCAGCAGGCCCGGGACAGGGGTCCACGAGCAGTACTTC	TRBD1	TRBV6-5	TRBJ2-7	few
CASSDPHGGTSTDTQYF	TGTGCCAGCAGTGACCCACACGGGGGGACCAGCACAGATACGCAGTATTTT	TRBD2	TRBV25-1	TRBJ2-3	.
CASSSRSGRTDTQYF	TGTGCCAGCAGCTCACGTAGCGGGAGAACAGATACGCAGTATTTT	TRBD2	TRBV6-4	TRBJ2-3	.
CASSYMISGGVDTQYF	TGTGCCAGCAGTTACATGATTAGCGGGGGGGTAGATACGCAGTATTTT	TRBD2	TRBV6-5	TRBJ2-3	.
CASSLFNTEAFF	TGTGCCAGCTCACTTTTTAACACTGAAGCTTTCTTT	.	TRBV18	TRBJ1-1	.
CASSLKEAGANVLTF	TGTGCCAGCAGCTTGAAAGAGGCTGGGGCCAACGTCCTGACTTTC	.	TRBV7-9	TRBJ2-6	.
CASSLVPGAATEAFF	TGCGCCAGCAGCTTGGTACCAGGCGCAGCTACCGAAGCTTTCTTT	.	TRBV5-1	TRBJ1-1	few
CATSRGDRGPDTQYF	TGTGCCACCAGCAGGGGGGACAGGGGCCCTGATACGCAGTATTTT	TRBD1	TRBV15	TRBJ2-3	.
CASNRASGGGEQYF	TGTGCCAGCAACCGGGCTAGCGGGGGGGGCGAGCAGTACTTC	TRBD2	TRBV12-3/TRBV12-4	TRBJ2-7	few
CSANEGLAGAGDTQYF	TGCAGTGCTAATGAGGGACTAGCGGGGGCCGGAGATACGCAGTATTTT	TRBD2	TRBV20-1	TRBJ2-3	few
CASSLQAGGGNTIYF	TGCGCCAGCAGCCTCCAGGCAGGGGGAGGAAACACCATATATTTT	TRBD1	TRBV5-1	TRBJ1-3	.
CASSLAGSTTDTQYF	TGCGCCAGCAGCTTAGCGGGTTCCACCACAGATACGCAGTATTTT	.	TRBV5-1	TRBJ2-3	.
CASTPGTAGELFF	TGTGCCAGCACCCCAGGGACGGCCGGGGAGCTGTTTTTT	.	TRBV12-3/TRBV12-4	TRBJ2-2	.
CASSPGPNSYNEQFF	TGTGCCAGCAGTCCGGGGCCGAACTCCTACAATGAGCAGTTCTTC	.	TRBV28	TRBJ2-1	.
CASSFRPGEANVLTF	TGCGCCAGCAGCTTTCGACCAGGGGAGGCCAACGTCCTGACTTTC	.	TRBV5-1	TRBJ2-6	.